These 10 T cell receptor beta chains came from one sample sequenced in a study of cytomegalovirus exposure and HLA in healthy donors. The PCR contained 60 Vbeta and 13 Jbeta primers. Assay: immunoSEQ multiplex PCR; the TCRdb copy retains only in-frame clones and omits some. Here the sample spans some 99,000 clones, nearly 70% being singletons. The sequenced sample was PBMCs. These receptor sequences come from a woman in her sixties or seventies in good health and CMV-seropositive.

This clone was observed a few times. The gene calls are TRBV6-4 and TRBJ1-2; 8 nucleotides line up with TRBD1. The germline V gene encodes CDR1 MRHNA and CDR2 SNTAGT. The CDR3 contains 15 residues. V was clipped by 2 bases and J by 5 bases; unmatched bases: 7. CDR3 in amino acids: CASSDLSGGLYGYTF. The CDR3 DNA reads TGTGCCAGCAGTGACCTGTCAGGGGGCTTGTATGGCTACACCTTC.

This chain uses TRBV7-9 with TRBJ2-3; 8 nucleotides align to TRBD1. CDR3 length: 15 residues. Germline V gene data show CDR1 as SEHNR and CDR2 as FQNEAQ (reference sequence). After removal of 5 bases from V and 2 bases from J, the junction contained 6 bases not matched to a gene. Written as DNA, the CDR3 is TGTGCCAGCAGCCTCGGACAGGGATACACAGATACGCAGTATTTT. Protein: CASSLGQGYTDTQYF.

This sequence joins TRBV6-6 and TRBJ1-1, with D possibly being TRBD1 (6 bases). The germline V and J ends were trimmed by 8 bases and 5 bases, with 18 bases remaining between them. Germline loops: CDR1 MNHNY, CDR2 SVGAGI (reference sequence). The CDR3 contains 14 residues. CDR3 nucleotide sequence: TGTGCCAGCCTCTTTGGACGGACAGCGACTGAAGCTTTCTTT. Residues: CASLFGRTATEAFF.

This chain links TRBV4-1 with TRBJ1-6; possible D gene TRBD1, 5 bases. The CDR3 consists of 16 residues. Trimming stripped 0 bases from V and 4 bases from J, with 10 bases between. Germline V gene lookup returns CDR1 MGHRA and CDR2 YSYEKL. CDR3 DNA: TGCGCCAGCAGCCAAGAAGGTGCAGGGTATAATTCACCCCTCCACTTT. It encodes CASSQEGAGYNSPLHF.

The chain employs TRBV7-2 and TRBJ2-7; 15 positions match TRBD2. CDR1 and CDR2 (germline): SGHTA, FQGNSA. The CDR3 is made up of 18 amino acids. Unmatched junction bases numbered 13, after V lost 5 bases and J lost 5 bases. CDR3 sequence reads: CASSPDSGTSGGFHEQYF. Written as DNA, the CDR3 is TGTGCCAGCAGCCCCGACTCCGGGACTAGCGGGGGGTTCCACGAGCAGTACTTC.

The chain joins TRBV7-9 to TRBJ2-5; D unclear. Trimming shortened V by 1 base and J by 12 bases, and 9 bases separated the two germline ends. Germline V CDR1 and CDR2: SEHNR, FQNEAQ (reference sequence). CDR3 length equals 11 residues. CDR3: CASSLGAGKYF. The CDR3 coding sequence is TGTGCCAGCAGCTTAGGGGCAGGCAAGTACTTC.

V and J are TRBV4-1 and TRBJ2-5, with a tentative D call TRBD2 (6 bases). CDR3 length: 17 amino acids. Trimming took 4 bases from V and 1 from J, leaving 19 bases between them. Germline V gives CDR1 MGHRA, CDR2 YSYEKL. CDR3 region: CASSPAGSSTFQETQYF. The CDR3 DNA reads as TGCGCCAGCAGCCCGGCGGGGTCATCAACGTTCCAAGAGACCCAGTACTTC.

A few counts support this clone. The chain employs TRBV7-6 and TRBJ1-2; perhaps TRBD1 as D (5 bases). Trimming took off 0 bases at V and 6 bases at J, with 17 bases between the two ends. CDR3 length equals 16 residues. Germline CDR1 reads SGHVS; CDR2 reads FNYEAQ. The CDR3 nucleotides are TGTGCCAGCAGCTTAGCCGCGGGCGGGGGGTTAGATGGCTACACCTTC. It yields the protein CASSLAAGGGLDGYTF.

The gene calls are TRBV16 and TRBJ1-2, with D possibly matching TRBD1 (5 bases). The CDR3 is 15 residues long. V lost 0 bases to trimming and J lost 4 bases, with 12 bases between them. CDR1 and CDR2 (germline): KGHSY, FQNENV. As DNA, the CDR3 is TGTGCCAGCAGCCAATCGAGGCAGGGCTCCTATGGCTACACCTTC. It yields the protein CASSQSRQGSYGYTF.

V usage is TRBV7-8 and J usage is TRBJ1-2; 8 positions match TRBD1. J lost 4 bases, V lost 1 base, and 5 bases had no gene match. Germline CDR1 and CDR2: SGHVS and FQNEAQ. This CDR3 contains 15 residues. The CDR3 nucleotides are TGTGCCAGCAGCTTAGGGCAGGGGGCCGGCTATGGCTACACCTTC. This sequence encodes CASSLGQGAGYGYTF.